This T cell receptor (beta chain) stems from a study of Ad26.COV2.S vaccination and SARS-CoV-2 variants. Background on the study: The COV1001 Ad26.COV2.S trial arm included the donor.

This CDR3 has 13 amino acids. The V gene's germline CDR1 is SNHLY and CDR2 FYNNEI. V was clipped by 6 bases and J by 7 bases; unmatched bases: 6. Turning to this clone: The antigen remains undetermined.

Study observations and caveats: Recipients of vaccine and of placebo showed similar breadth of their non-spike TCR repertoires.

Treatment in this sample: 19 received Ad26.COV2.S at low or high dose, single or two shots; five or six received placebo; per-sample allocation not given. Sampling was performed 63 days after the first vaccine or placebo injection. Assay: immunoSEQ multiplex PCR; the TCRdb copy retains only in-frame clones and omits some. Here the sample spans about 350,000 clones, approximately 86% being singletons. The V and J genes are TRBV2 and TRBJ1-2; 9 nucleotides line up with TRBD1. The clonotype was recovered from a person aged 18-60 years who received the Ad26.COV2.S COVID-19 vaccine or a placebo. The sequences come from peripheral blood, collected in a trial of Ad26.COV2.S vaccine versus placebo. The CDR3: CASSMDRGSGYTF. CDR3 bases: TGTGCCAGCAGCATGGACAGGGGCAGTGGCTACACCTTC.